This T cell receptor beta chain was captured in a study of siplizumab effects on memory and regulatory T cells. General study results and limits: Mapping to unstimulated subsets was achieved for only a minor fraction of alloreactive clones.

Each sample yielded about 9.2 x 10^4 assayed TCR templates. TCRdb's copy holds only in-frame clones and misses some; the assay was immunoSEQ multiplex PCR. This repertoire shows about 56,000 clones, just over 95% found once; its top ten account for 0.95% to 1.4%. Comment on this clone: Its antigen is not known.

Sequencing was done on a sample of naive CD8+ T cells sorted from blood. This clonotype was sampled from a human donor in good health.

CDR3 protein: CSAELRTDLSYEQYF. DNA of the CDR3: TGCAGCGCCGAGCTTCGGACGGACCTCTCCTACGAGCAGTACTTC. The chain carries TRBV29-1 and TRBJ2-7; D is undetermined. This CDR3 contains 15 residues. Looked up from germline, CDR1 is SQVTM and CDR2 is ANQGSEA. V was trimmed by 7 bases and J by 0 bases, leaving 19 bases between them.